The present entry profiles one T cell receptor (beta chain) with its context. These data come from a study of blood T cell repertoires in COVID-19. On the study more broadly: The cDNA or gDNA used as material had been derived from T cells, B-cell-depleted T cells, or PBMCs.

Germline V lookup: CDR1 MNHNY, CDR2 SVGAGI (reference sequence). This CDR3 has 18 residues. The V end lost 5 bases, the J end lost 0 bases, and 22 bases lay between the germline ends. The table came from immunoSEQ multiplex PCR; TCRdb's copy has only in-frame clones and leaves some out. The data contain roughly 320,000 clones, about nine tenths of them seen just once; the ten biggest clones take up 3.5% to 4.5%. Sample: PBMCs or T cells enriched from blood (not recorded which). The rearrangement joins TRBV6-6 to TRBJ1-2; the D gene is possibly TRBD1 (5 bases). The clonotype comes from a man aged 25-40 years who had recovered from COVID-19. CDR3 sequence reads: CASSPSSDSEVANYGYTF. DNA of the CDR3: TGTGCCAGCAGTCCGTCCTCTGACAGCGAGGTAGCTAACTATGGCTACACCTTC.